This passage covers 27 T cell receptor beta chains from one sample sequenced in a study of cytomegalovirus exposure and HLA in healthy donors. PCR amplification relied on 60 Vbeta primers (plus 13 Jbeta primers). TCRdb's table, derived via immunoSEQ multiplex PCR, lists solely in-frame clones and lacks some. In all, the sample yields about 130,000 clones. Sequencing input: PBMCs. The source is a man between 18 and 29 years old in good health and CMV-seronegative.

This rearrangement joins TRBV29-1 to TRBJ2-7, with D perhaps matching TRBD1 (6 bases). The CDR3 is made up of 13 amino acids. V lost 1 base and J 0 bases, leaving 7 bases between the germline ends. CDR1 and CDR2 (germline): SQVTM, ANQGSEA. The CDR3 DNA follows: TGCAGCGTTGAAGGACAGGCCTCCTACGAGCAGTACTTC. The encoded protein is CSVEGQASYEQYF.

The CDR3 DNA follows: TGTGCCAGCAGTTTTCGGGAGGAGCAGTTCTTC. This translates into CASSFREEQFF. The V call is TRBV28, the J call TRBJ2-1, with D maybe TRBD2 (6 bases). Trimming removed 3 bases from V and 10 bases from J, with 7 bases in between. The CDR3 loop spans 11 amino acids. CDR1 is MDHEN, CDR2 SYDVKM, per germline.

V is TRBV28 and J is TRBJ2-6; 7 bases agree with TRBD1. With 6 bases clipped from V and 7 bases from J, the junction kept 12 bases outside the gene matches. The CDR3 is 16 residues long. Germline values: CDR1 MDHEN, CDR2 SYDVKM. Here the CDR3 reads CASSPKHRGHANVLTF. The DNA of the CDR3 is TGTGCCAGCAGCCCAAAACACAGGGGCCACGCCAACGTCCTGACTTTC.

This chain connects TRBV19 to TRBJ1-5; maybe TRBD1 (6 bases). The ends were cut back, 6 bases at V and 0 bases at J, with 9 bases in the middle. CDR1 is LNHDA and CDR2 is SQIVND in the germline V gene (reference sequence). The CDR3 sequence is 14 residues long. CDR3 DNA: TGTGCCAGTAGGACGACAGGTAGCAATCAGCCCCAGCATTTT. Translated: CASRTTGSNQPQHF.

This chain links TRBV5-1 with TRBJ2-1; 9 bases match TRBD2. This CDR3 is built from 16 residues. Germline CDR1 is SGHRS and CDR2 is YFSETQ. Trimming removed 0 bases from V and 3 bases from J; junction bases left unmatched: 4. The CDR3 nucleotides are TGCGCCAGCAGCTTGGGGAGTAGCGGGAGCTACAATGAGCAGTTCTTC. Its translation: CASSLGSSGSYNEQFF.

The chain uses TRBV30 and TRBJ2-7, with D maybe TRBD2 (5 bases). The germline V gene encodes CDR1 GTSNPN and CDR2 SVGIG (reference sequence). Trimming cost V 2 bases and J 4 bases, with 9 bases left between them. This CDR3 spans 12 amino acids. The CDR3 loop reads CAWSTGSYEQYF. The CDR3 nucleotides are TGTGCCTGGAGTACGGGGTCATACGAGCAGTACTTC.

The chain links TRBV28 to TRBJ2-2; D is perhaps TRBD2 (6 bases). This CDR3 has 16 residues. CDR1 is MDHEN, CDR2 SYDVKM, per germline. The V end was cut by 6 bases, the J end by 4 bases, with 18 bases between. The CDR3 region has the DNA TGTGCCAGCAGGAATAGGCGGGGTGCGCGCACCGGGGAGCTGTTTTTT. Encoded protein: CASRNRRGARTGELFF.

The J gene is TRBJ2-1, the V gene TRBV25-1; 12 nucleotides line up with TRBD2. The V segment lost 3 bases and the J segment 7 bases; nucleotides outside the gene matches: 10. The CDR3 is 17 residues long. Germline CDR1 MGHDK, CDR2 SYGVNS. The chain's CDR3 is CASSESVSSGRGNEQFF. DNA of the CDR3: TGTGCCAGCAGTGAGTCGGTTTCTAGCGGGAGGGGAAATGAGCAGTTCTTC. Full variable domain (missing parts from reference TRBV25-1 and TRBJ2-1): EADIYQTPRYLVIGTGKKITLECSQTMGHDKMYWYQQDPGMELHLIHYSYGVNSTEKGDLSSESTVSRIRTEHFPLTLESARPSHTSQYLCASSESVSSGRGNEQFFGPGTRLTVL.

The rearrangement joins TRBV10-3 to TRBJ2-7; 7 nucleotides align to TRBD2. The CDR3 sequence is 13 residues long. The germline gives CDR1 ENHRY, CDR2 SYGVKD. V shed 8 bases and J 4 bases; nucleotides not matched to a gene: 8. CDR3 protein: CAIAVRELYEQYF. In DNA form, the CDR3 reads TGTGCCATCGCAGTGCGGGAGTTATACGAGCAGTACTTC.

The chain recombines TRBV18 with TRBJ2-7, with a weak D call TRBD2 (5 bases). V was clipped by 3 bases and J by 9 bases, with 27 bases between them. From germline, CDR1 is KGHSH and CDR2 LQKENI. The CDR3 is 17 residues long. For the CDR3, the DNA is TGTGCCAGCTCACCTCTACCTGACCGTGGAGAGGGATCGGGGCAGTACTTC. Its translation: CASSPLPDRGEGSGQYF.

The V call is TRBV9, the J call TRBJ1-3; D gene ambiguous. Trimming removed 0 bases at V and 0 bases at J, with 4 bases between. The germline gives CDR1 SGDLS, CDR2 YYNGEE. The CDR3 is 14 amino acids. CDR3 in DNA: TGTGCCAGCAGCGTAGGGCCCTCTGGAAACACCATATATTTT. Translation: CASSVGPSGNTIYF.

The CDR3 spells CASSRDSNSGNTIYF. CDR3 sequence (DNA): TGTGCCAGTAGCCGGGACAGCAACTCTGGAAACACCATATATTTT. The chain has TRBV19 and TRBJ1-3; TRBD1 aligns across 7 bases. Germline-derived CDR1 and CDR2 are LNHDA and SQIVND (reference sequence). V was clipped by 6 bases and J by 0 bases; unmatched bases: 5. The CDR3 runs 15 residues.

The rearrangement links TRBV7-8 to TRBJ2-7, with D possibly TRBD1 on 6 matching bases. The CDR3 totals 13 residues. The germline V and J ends were trimmed by 3 bases and 2 bases, with 8 bases remaining between them. The germline gives CDR1 SGHVS, CDR2 FQNEAQ. This CDR3 reads CASSFGQTYEQYF. CDR3 in DNA: TGTGCCAGCAGCTTCGGACAGACCTACGAGCAGTACTTC.

This rearrangement joins TRBV5-1 to TRBJ2-7, with TRBD2 matching 7 bases. Germline CDR1 and CDR2: SGHRS and YFSETQ. The V segment lost 0 bases and the J segment 4 bases; nucleotides outside the gene matches: 7. The CDR3 runs 15 residues. The CDR3 DNA follows: TGCGCCAGCAGCTTGGATGGGACTATGAAATACGAGCAGTACTTC. It is translated as CASSLDGTMKYEQYF.

The chain uses TRBV7-2 and TRBJ2-3; D gene uncertain. The CDR3 has 12 residues. Germline CDR1 reads SGHTA; CDR2 reads FQGNSA. The ends were cut back, 2 bases at V and 2 bases at J, with 2 bases in the middle. CDR3 nucleotides: TGTGCCAGCAGCTTACACACAGATACGCAGTATTTT. Amino acids: CASSLHTDTQYF. Using reference TRBV7-2 and TRBJ2-3 for the parts outside the CDR3, the full variable domain is GAGVSQSPSNKVTEKGKDVELRCDPISGHTALYWYRQSLGQGLEFLIYFQGNSAPDKSGLPSDRFSAERTGGSVSTLTIQRTQQEDSAVYLCASSLHTDTQYFGPGTRLTVL.

The chain recombines TRBV5-4 with TRBJ2-4; 11 positions match TRBD2. Germline values: CDR1 SGHNT, CDR2 YYREEE (reference sequence). The CDR3 consists of 16 residues. Trimming at V came to 3 bases and at J to 1 base, leaving 3 bases not matched to a gene. The CDR3 sequence: CASSSGLAGAKNIQYF. The CDR3 DNA follows: TGTGCCAGCAGCTCCGGACTAGCGGGCGCCAAAAACATTCAGTACTTC.

This chain connects TRBV7-9 to TRBJ1-1; TRBD1 aligns across 9 bases. Looked up from germline, CDR1 is SEHNR and CDR2 is FQNEAQ (reference sequence). The CDR3 is made up of 14 amino acids. V lost 4 bases to trimming and J lost 3 bases; unmatched junction nucleotides: 3. As DNA, the CDR3 is TGTGCCAGCAGCTATGGACAGGGGTACACTGAAGCTTTCTTT. It yields the protein CASSYGQGYTEAFF. The full variable domain, its missing parts supplied by reference TRBV7-9 and TRBJ1-1, is DTGVSQNPRHKITKRGQNVTFRCDPISEHNRLYWYRQTLGQGPEFLTYFQNEAQLEKSRLLSDRFSAERPKGSFSTLEIQRTEQGDSAMYLCASSYGQGYTEAFFGQGTRLTVV.

The J gene is TRBJ2-5, the V gene TRBV9, with 8 bases identical to TRBD2. V was clipped by 4 bases and J by 5 bases; unmatched bases: 13. This CDR3 contains 16 residues. The germline V gene has CDR1 SGDLS and CDR2 YYNGEE. In nucleotides, the CDR3 is TGTGCCAGCAGCCGCGGGGGGCAGGGGATTTGGGAGACCCAGTACTTC. It specifies CASSRGGQGIWETQYF. Supplemented by reference TRBV9 and TRBJ2-5, the full variable domain reads DSGVTQTPKHLITATGQRVTLRCSPRSGDLSVYWYQQSLDQGLQFLIQYYNGEERAKGNILERFSAQQFPDLHSELNLSSLELGDSALYFCASSRGGQGIWETQYFGPGTRLLVL.

V is TRBV28 and J is TRBJ2-3, with 14 bases lining up with TRBD2. The CDR3 runs 15 residues. CDR1 and CDR2 from the germline V gene are MDHEN and SYDVKM. V was pared by 7 bases and J by 4 bases, with 4 bases of the junction left unmatched. The CDR3 coding sequence is TGTGCCAGCACCGGGACTAGCGGGAGATCAGATACGCAGTATTTT. It translates to CASTGTSGRSDTQYF.

V gene TRBV6-6 combines with J gene TRBJ1-2; a weak D match, TRBD1 (5 bases). The germline V and J ends were trimmed by 2 bases and 1 base, with 8 bases remaining between them. This CDR3 contains 14 residues. Per germline, CDR1 MNHNY and CDR2 SVGAGI (reference sequence). The CDR3 loop is CASSYRGGNYGYTF. The CDR3, as DNA: TGTGCCAGCAGTTACCGGGGGGGTAACTATGGCTACACCTTC.

The chain is built from TRBV5-1 and TRBJ1-6, with D possibly TRBD1 on 5 matching bases. V was pared by 1 base and J by 8 bases, with 13 bases between. The CDR3 consists of 15 residues. Germline-derived CDR1 and CDR2 are SGHRS and YFSETQ. CDR3 loop: CASSLPGAADSPLHF. The CDR3 region has the DNA TGCGCCAGCAGCTTGCCTGGGGCTGCTGATTCACCCCTCCACTTT. The full variable domain, rest sourced from reference TRBV5-1 and TRBJ1-6, is KAGVTQTPRYLIKTRGQQVTLSCSPISGHRSVSWYQQTPGQGLQFLFEYFSETQRNKGNFPGRFSGRQFSNSRSEMNVSTLELGDSALYLCASSLPGAADSPLHFGNGTRLTVT.

Of note for this clone: This CDR3 is also generated by other DNA sequences in the sample. The J gene is TRBJ2-1, the V gene TRBV5-1, with 7 bases fitting TRBD1. V was clipped by 0 bases and J by 3 bases; unmatched bases: 0. Germline lookup yields CDR1 SGHRS and CDR2 YFSETQ. The CDR3 covers 14 residues. CDR3 nucleotide sequence: TGCGCCAGCAGCTTGGGACAGGGCTACAATGAGCAGTTCTTC. Translation: CASSLGQGYNEQFF. Full variable domain (rest looked up from reference TRBV5-1 and TRBJ2-1): KAGVTQTPRYLIKTRGQQVTLSCSPISGHRSVSWYQQTPGQGLQFLFEYFSETQRNKGNFPGRFSGRQFSNSRSEMNVSTLELGDSALYLCASSLGQGYNEQFFGPGTRLTVL.

The V call is TRBV27, the J call TRBJ2-5, with a weak D call TRBD2 (5 bases). Looked up from germline, CDR1 is MNHEY and CDR2 is SMNVEV (reference sequence). Trimming stripped 7 bases from V and 3 bases from J, with 12 bases between. This CDR3 comprises 13 residues. CDR3 nucleotide sequence: TGTGCCAGCACCTCTCTGCGGGAAGAGACCCAGTACTTC. This sequence encodes CASTSLREETQYF.

The chain uses TRBV25-1 and TRBJ1-6; D not resolved. Per the germline V gene, CDR1 is MGHDK and CDR2 is SYGVNS. The length of the CDR3 is 13 residues. Trimming shortened V by 1 base and J by 7 bases, and 5 bases separated the two germline ends. For the CDR3, the DNA is TGTGCCAGCAGTGAATTATCCAATTCACCCCTCCACTTT. Protein: CASSELSNSPLHF.

The V call is TRBV28, the J call TRBJ1-1; the match to TRBD1 covers 8 bases. This CDR3 contains 15 residues. With V trimmed by 3 bases and J by 4 bases, 7 bases remained unmatched. Germline V gene sequence: CDR1 MDHEN, CDR2 SYDVKM. This chain's CDR3 is CASSFPGGASTEAFF. The DNA of the CDR3 is TGTGCCAGCAGTTTTCCAGGGGGCGCGAGCACTGAAGCTTTCTTT.

This chain links TRBV5-6 with TRBJ2-3; no firm D call. Germline CDR1 and CDR2: SGHDT and YYEEEE. The CDR3 has 13 residues. V was cut by 0 bases and J by 4 bases, with 6 bases left in between. The CDR3 sequence is CASSLGGADTQYF. Here the CDR3 DNA reads TGTGCCAGCAGCTTGGGAGGTGCAGATACGCAGTATTTT. Full variable domain (remainder filled in from reference TRBV5-6 and TRBJ2-3): DAGVTQSPTHLIKTRGQQVTLRCSPKSGHDTVSWYQQALGQGPQFIFQYYEEEERQRGNFPDRFSGHQFPNYSSELNVNALLLGDSALYLCASSLGGADTQYFGPGTRLTVL.

The V gene is TRBV6-5, the J gene TRBJ1-2, with TRBD1 identical over 7 bases. With V trimmed by 1 base and J by 2 bases, 7 bases remained unmatched. This CDR3 has 16 residues. Germline CDR1 MNHEY, CDR2 SVGAGI. The CDR3 loop is CASSYYSGGKNYGYTF. CDR3 in DNA: TGTGCCAGCAGTTACTATTCAGGGGGGAAGAACTATGGCTACACCTTC.